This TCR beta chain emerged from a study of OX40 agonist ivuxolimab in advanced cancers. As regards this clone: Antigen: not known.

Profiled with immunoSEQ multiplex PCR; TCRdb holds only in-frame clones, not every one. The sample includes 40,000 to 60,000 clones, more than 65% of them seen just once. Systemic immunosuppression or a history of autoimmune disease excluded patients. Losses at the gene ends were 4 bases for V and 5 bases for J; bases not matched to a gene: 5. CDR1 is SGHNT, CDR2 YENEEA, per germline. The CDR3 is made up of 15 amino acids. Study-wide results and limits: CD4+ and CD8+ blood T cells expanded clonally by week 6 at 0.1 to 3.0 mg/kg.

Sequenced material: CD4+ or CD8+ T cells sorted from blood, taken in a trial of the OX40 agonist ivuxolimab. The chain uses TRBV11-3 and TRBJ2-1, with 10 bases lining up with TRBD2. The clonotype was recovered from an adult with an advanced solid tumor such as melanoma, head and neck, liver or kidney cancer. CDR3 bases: TGTGCCAGCAGCTCCCAGCGGGGGGGCGACAATGAGCAGTTCTTC. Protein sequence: CASSSQRGGDNEQFF.